One and the same sample provided the 26 T cell receptor beta chains below, sequenced in a study of shared clonotypes between healthy human individuals (dated by TCRdb to 2019 to 2021). The library was made by the immunoSEQ multiplex PCR assay. This is the immuneACCESS table as TCRdb keeps it, with only in-frame sequences that have V and J called. A part of the clones is gone; compared with another copy, unresolved V genes explain less than half, and the rest is unexplained. The sample records fewer than 700,000 clones, roughly 79% of which are singletons. In total, the top ten clones hold about 12% of the sample. The sample was PBMCs. All receptors derive from a woman aged 40 to 50 in good health. Some clones in this sample may be carry-over from other donors' samples.

The chain uses TRBV27 and TRBJ2-7; 9 positions match TRBD2. From germline, CDR1 is MNHEY and CDR2 SMNVEV (reference sequence). V was pared by 8 bases and J by 5 bases, with 7 bases of the junction left unmatched. The CDR3 extends over 13 amino acids. CDR3 in amino acids: CASQTSGSHEQYF. DNA of the CDR3: TGTGCCAGCCAAACTAGCGGGTCCCACGAGCAGTACTTC.

The chain is built from TRBV27 and TRBJ2-7, with a weak D call TRBD2 (6 bases). The CDR3 runs to 14 residues. From germline, CDR1 is MNHEY and CDR2 SMNVEV (reference sequence). V lost 9 bases, J lost 2 bases, and 17 bases lay in between. The CDR3 region is CASSTGVVPYEQYF. In DNA form, the CDR3 reads TGTGCCAGTTCGACGGGGGTCGTTCCCTACGAGCAGTACTTC.

V gene TRBV5-4 combines with J gene TRBJ2-7, with a tentative D call TRBD2 (7 bases). CDR1 and CDR2 from the germline V gene are SGHNT and YYREEE (reference sequence). Trimming pared 1 base from V and 2 bases from J, leaving 16 bases between. The CDR3 contains 16 residues. CDR3 protein: CASSLKGGRITYEQYF. The CDR3 DNA is TGTGCCAGCAGCTTGAAGGGGGGGCGGATTACCTACGAGCAGTACTTC.

The chain joins TRBV10-3 to TRBJ2-2; the match to TRBD2 covers 8 bases. This CDR3 is 15 amino acids long. Per germline, CDR1 ENHRY and CDR2 SYGVKD. After removal of 5 bases from V and 2 bases from J, the junction contained 4 bases not matched to a gene. The CDR3 DNA follows: TGTGCCATCAGTACTAGCGGATCAAACACCGGGGAGCTGTTTTTT. Translation: CAISTSGSNTGELFF.

The chain joins TRBV28 to TRBJ1-2; D not resolved. The germline V gene encodes CDR1 MDHEN and CDR2 SYDVKM. The CDR3 length is 14 residues. V lost 6 bases to trimming and J lost 0 bases, with 11 bases between them. DNA of the CDR3: TGTGCCAGCAGCCTGATAGGCGCTAACTATGGCTACACCTTC. Translated, it gives CASSLIGANYGYTF.

The chain is built from TRBV7-3 and TRBJ2-7, with D possibly TRBD2 on 5 matching bases. The V gene lost 5 bases and the J gene lost 5 bases, with 13 bases spanning the gap. Germline V gene lookup returns CDR1 SGHTA and CDR2 FQGTGA. The CDR3 is 13 amino acids. The CDR3 is CASSMTNWDEQYF. The CDR3 nucleotides read TGTGCCAGCAGCATGACTAATTGGGACGAGCAGTACTTC.

The chain employs TRBV15 and TRBJ2-3, with D perhaps TRBD2 (6 bases). V gave up 0 bases and J gave up 2 bases, with 12 bases separating them. This CDR3 spans 16 amino acids. Germline V gene sequence: CDR1 LNHNV, CDR2 YYDKDF (reference sequence). CDR3 sequence (DNA): TGTGCCACCAGCAGAGATCCTGGCGGGAACACAGATACGCAGTATTTT. Amino acid sequence: CATSRDPGGNTDTQYF.

The CDR3 is CAAGTGNYEQYF. CDR3 sequence (DNA): TGTGCCGCCGGGACTGGGAACTACGAGCAGTACTTC. The V call is TRBV30, the J call TRBJ2-7, with a possible D match to TRBD2 (6 bases). The V end was cut by 8 bases, the J end by 3 bases, with 14 bases between. The CDR3 covers 12 residues. Germline-derived CDR1 and CDR2 are GTSNPN and SVGIG (reference sequence).

The gene calls are TRBV27 and TRBJ1-1, with D possibly being TRBD1 (5 bases). Per germline, CDR1 MNHEY and CDR2 SMNVEV (reference sequence). Trimming took off 3 bases at V and 5 bases at J, with 19 bases between the two ends. The CDR3 covers 16 residues. Written as DNA, the CDR3 is TGTGCCAGCAGTTTTGTACTCGGGACGGGGTTGACTGAAGCTTTCTTT. This gives the protein CASSFVLGTGLTEAFF.

This clone was found once. The sample has other DNA sequences that encode this CDR3 too. The chain combines TRBV4-2 with TRBJ2-6; D uncertain. This CDR3 has 14 residues. Germline loops: CDR1 LGHNA, CDR2 YNFKEQ. Trimming pared 2 bases from V and 0 bases from J, leaving 2 bases between. This CDR3 is CASSQLSGANVLTF. The CDR3 DNA follows: TGTGCCAGCAGCCAACTCTCTGGGGCCAACGTCCTGACTTTC.

The V gene is TRBV20-1, the J gene TRBJ2-5; unclear D gene. CDR1 is DFQATT, CDR2 SNEGSKA, per germline (reference sequence). The V end lost 6 bases, the J end lost 5 bases, and 10 bases lay between the germline ends. CDR3 length equals 11 residues. The CDR3 sequence: CSATERETQYF. Written as DNA, the CDR3 is TGCAGTGCAACCGAAAGGGAGACCCAGTACTTC.

This rearrangement joins TRBV5-6 to TRBJ2-5, with TRBD1 identical over 8 bases. The germline CDR1 and CDR2 sequences are SGHDT and YYEEEE. This CDR3 region has 16 residues. Germline trimming cut 0 bases from V and 3 bases from J; bases unmatched to any gene: 7. The CDR3, as DNA: TGTGCCAGCAGCTTGGCGCCAGGGGGCTGGGAAGAGACCCAGTACTTC. It yields the protein CASSLAPGGWEETQYF.

This chain links TRBV7-2 with TRBJ2-7, with TRBD2 identical over 10 bases. Trimming at V came to 4 bases and at J to 3 bases, leaving 6 bases not matched to a gene. The CDR3 extends over 15 amino acids. The germline V gene has CDR1 SGHTA and CDR2 FQGNSA. The CDR3 sequence: CASSSPTSGYYEQYF. The CDR3 DNA is TGTGCCAGCAGCTCCCCGACTAGCGGGTACTACGAGCAGTACTTC.

J is TRBJ1-1 and V is TRBV11-1, with a tentative D call TRBD1 (5 bases). Germline CDR1 is SGHAT and CDR2 is FQDESV (reference sequence). V shed 8 bases and J shed 1 base, with 17 bases lying between them. The CDR3 spans 15 residues. The CDR3 DNA reads TGTGCCAGCCGCGACTGGACAAGCCGGAACACTGAAGCTTTCTTT. Its protein product is CASRDWTSRNTEAFF.

The chain uses TRBV27 and TRBJ2-7, with 8 bases that match TRBD1. Germline CDR1 and CDR2: MNHEY and SMNVEV (reference sequence). The junction had 12 bases not matched to a gene; V was cut back by 5 bases and J by 6 bases. This CDR3 spans 15 amino acids. The CDR3 DNA reads as TGTGCCAGCAGTCCCCATGGACAGGGATGGGTCGAGCAGTACTTC. Amino acid sequence: CASSPHGQGWVEQYF.

This chain uses TRBV29-1 with TRBJ2-5; maybe TRBD1 (6 bases). Germline V lookup: CDR1 SQVTM, CDR2 ANQGSEA. The CDR3 has 15 amino acids. The V end lost 6 bases, the J end lost 5 bases, and 22 bases lay between the germline ends. DNA of the CDR3: TGCAGCGTCTCCCCTGGTCGAACAGGGTACGAGACCCAGTACTTC. It is translated as CSVSPGRTGYETQYF.

As concerns this clone: The same CDR3 is also encoded by other DNA sequences in this sample. The gene calls are TRBV6-1 and TRBJ1-2; D not resolved. CDR3 length: 12 residues. Germline CDR1 and CDR2: MNHNS and SASEGT. Deletions cut 6 bases from V and 4 bases from J, with 9 bases between. The CDR3 reads CASSELSYGYTF. Written as DNA, the CDR3 is TGTGCCAGCAGCGAACTAAGCTATGGCTACACCTTC.

The rearrangement joins TRBV30 to TRBJ1-2, with a weak D call TRBD1 (6 bases). The length of the CDR3 is 15 residues. Germline lookup yields CDR1 GTSNPN and CDR2 SVGIG (reference sequence). V was pared by 2 bases and J by 4 bases, with 17 bases between. The CDR3 DNA reads TGTGCCTGGAGTCTGAGGACAGTTCCAGCCTATGGCTACACCTTC. Translated: CAWSLRTVPAYGYTF.

The V gene is TRBV7-9, the J gene TRBJ1-2, with D unclear. The length of the CDR3 is 13 residues. Germline lookup yields CDR1 SEHNR and CDR2 FQNEAQ (reference sequence). V was cut by 8 bases and J by 1 base, with 11 bases left in between. CDR3 sequence: CASAGGGNYGYTF. As DNA, the CDR3 is TGTGCCAGCGCCGGTGGCGGTAACTATGGCTACACCTTC.

This clone appeared a single time. The chain employs TRBV28 and TRBJ1-2; D might be TRBD1 (5 bases). This CDR3 contains 13 residues. Trimming took off 2 bases at V and 8 bases at J, with 12 bases between the two ends. The germline CDR1 and CDR2 sequences are MDHEN and SYDVKM. DNA of the CDR3: TGTGCCAGCAGTTTAGTCGGGGCGGGCGGCTACACCTTC. Protein: CASSLVGAGGYTF.

The chain is built from TRBV5-1 and TRBJ2-4, with a weak D call TRBD2 (5 bases). The CDR3 totals 14 residues. The germline CDR1 and CDR2 sequences are SGHRS and YFSETQ. Trimming took 4 bases from V and 8 from J, leaving 16 bases between them. The CDR3 region is CASSLDRVGDIQYF. The DNA for the CDR3 is TGCGCCAGCAGCCTAGACCGGGTGGGAGACATTCAGTACTTC.

The rearrangement links TRBV6-6 to TRBJ2-4; tentatively, D is TRBD2 (6 bases). The CDR3 contains 12 residues. Trimming took off 8 bases at V and 11 bases at J, with 16 bases between the two ends. Germline V CDR1 and CDR2: MNHNY, SVGAGI (reference sequence). The CDR3 is CASGTGQNLQYF. As DNA, the CDR3 is TGTGCCAGCGGGACTGGGCAGAACCTTCAGTACTTC.

The V and J genes are TRBV29-1 and TRBJ2-1; perhaps TRBD1 as D (6 bases). V was trimmed by 6 bases and J by 9 bases, leaving 18 bases between them. Germline-derived CDR1 and CDR2 are SQVTM and ANQGSEA. This CDR3 is built from 13 residues. The CDR3 spells CSVEKQGRGEQFF. The DNA for the CDR3 is TGCAGCGTGGAGAAACAGGGTAGGGGTGAGCAGTTCTTC.

The rearrangement links TRBV30 to TRBJ2-5; D could derive from TRBD1 or TRBD2 (5 bases each). The DNA end is more similar to TRBJ2-7, so the J call may be wrong. The CDR3 contains 13 residues. Germline CDR1 and CDR2: GTSNPN and SVGIG (reference sequence). The CDR3 coding sequence is TGTGCCTGGAGTTCAGGGAGCCCCTACGAGCAGTACTTC. It is translated as CAWSSGSPYEQYF.

This chain links TRBV15 with TRBJ1-2, with D maybe TRBD1 (6 bases). CDR3 length equals 14 residues. V lost 6 bases, J lost 1 base, and 12 bases lay in between. CDR1 is LNHNV and CDR2 is YYDKDF in the germline V gene (reference sequence). Here the CDR3 DNA reads TGTGCCACCAGACAGGGACGGAATAACTATGGCTACACCTTC. It is translated as CATRQGRNNYGYTF.

This chain links TRBV29-1 with TRBJ2-2; no clear D gene. The V gene lost 3 bases and the J gene lost 6 bases, with 14 bases spanning the gap. CDR1 SQVTM and CDR2 ANQGSEA come from the germline V gene. This CDR3 is built from 14 residues. CDR3 amino acids: CSVDSGLRPGELFF. The CDR3 bases are TGCAGCGTTGATTCCGGGTTACGGCCCGGGGAGCTGTTTTTT.